These T cell receptor beta chains were read from a single sample in a study of blood T cell repertoires in COVID-19. Sequenced by immunoSEQ multiplex PCR; TCRdb stores in-frame clones only, minus some. The sample shows 75,000 to 95,000 clones, around four fifths of them seen only once. Sequenced material: peripheral blood. Receptors were obtained from a man older than 75 with active or convalescent COVID-19. Both conserved end residues are part of each CDR3. A D gene is named only where the DNA matches it firmly. Clone size, where shown, is once, few, many, or a class for clones that have expanded.

size,D,V,J,DNA,CDR3
NA,NA,TRBV18,TRBJ2-1,TGTGCCAGCTCACCGAAGGGGTACAATGAGCAGTTCTTC,CASSPKGYNEQFF
NA,TRBD1,TRBV7-2,TRBJ1-2,TGTGCCAGCAGCCCGCGGACAGGGGGATCGAACTATGGCTACACCTTC,CASSPRTGGSNYGYTF
NA,NA,TRBV3-1/TRBV3-2,TRBJ1-2,TGTGCCAGCAGCCTCAGGGAATATGGCTACACCTTC,CASSLREYGYTF
NA,TRBD1,TRBV2,TRBJ1-4,TGTGCCAGCAGTCCTCCTCCGCAGGGGGAGAGGCTGTTTTTT,CASSPPPQGERLFF
NA,NA,TRBV4-1,TRBJ1-5,TGCGCCAGCAGCCAAGAACACTTAGACTATAGCAATCAGCCCCAGCATTTT,CASSQEHLDYSNQPQHF
NA,TRBD1,TRBV19,TRBJ2-2,TGTGCCAGTAGTATGGGAAACAGGGGGCGGATCACCGGGGAGCTGTTTTTT,CASSMGNRGRITGELFF
NA,NA,TRBV5-1,TRBJ1-2,TGCGCCAGCAGGCCAGGGTTTGCCTATGGCTACACCTTC,CASRPGFAYGYTF
NA,NA,TRBV9,TRBJ1-6,TGTGCCAGCAGCGTCGAGGTATCCTATAATTCACCCCTCCACTTT,CASSVEVSYNSPLHF
many,TRBD1,TRBV7-9,TRBJ2-1,TGTGCCAGCAGCCATGGCCGGGACAGGGTTTTCGATGAGCAGTTCTTC,CASSHGRDRVFDEQFF
NA,TRBD2,TRBV11-2,TRBJ2-1,TGTGCCAGCAGCTTGGAGCGACTAGCTGGCGAGCAGTTCTTC,CASSLERLAGEQFF
NA,TRBD1,TRBV19,TRBJ2-1,TGTGCCAGTATGGGCAGGGGGCGGTGGGAGCAGTTCTTC,CASMGRGRWEQFF
NA,NA,TRBV28,TRBJ2-2,TGTGCCAGCAGTTTAGACACTGTAAACACCGGGGAGCTGTTTTTT,CASSLDTVNTGELFF
NA,NA,TRBV5-1,TRBJ1-6,TGCGCCAGCAGCTTGGGCGGGGGCGCCTATAATTCACCCCTCCACTTT,CASSLGGGAYNSPLHF
NA,NA,TRBV11-2,TRBJ1-1,TGTGCCAGCAGCCTTGGAGAAAACACTGAAGCTTTCTTT,CASSLGENTEAFF
few,NA,TRBV4-1,TRBJ1-2,TGCGCCAGCAGCCTGGTTATCCGACAGAAGACTAACTATGGCTACACCTTC,CASSLVIRQKTNYGYTF
few,NA,TRBV30,TRBJ1-6,TGTGCCTGGAGTGTACAGAGCTCCTATAATTCACCCCTCCACTTT,CAWSVQSSYNSPLHF
once,NA,TRBV21-1,TRBJ2-3,TGTGCCAGCAGCAAAGCGTGGACTAGCGGGTTGACAGATACGCAGTATTTT,CASSKAWTSGLTDTQYF
NA,TRBD2,TRBV27,TRBJ2-5,TGTGCCAGCAGTTCGCTCCTAGCGGGGCAAGAGACCCAGTACTTC,CASSSLLAGQETQYF
NA,TRBD1,TRBV5-1,TRBJ2-1,TGCGCCAGCAGCTCATCCGGGACAGAATACAATGAGCAGTTCTTC,CASSSSGTEYNEQFF
NA,NA,TRBV5-1,TRBJ1-1,TGCGCCAGCGGTAACGGGGACACTGAAGCTTTCTTT,CASGNGDTEAFF
once,NA,TRBV13,TRBJ2-1,TGTGCCAGCAGCTCTCGGGGTACAGGGATTGGGAATGAGCAGTTCTTC,CASSSRGTGIGNEQFF
NA,NA,TRBV4-2,TRBJ2-1,TGTGCCAGCAGCCAAGAGGGGGCGGCGAGTCTAAGGTTCTTC,CASSQEGAASLRFF
NA,TRBD1,TRBV5-5,TRBJ1-5,TGTGCCAGCAGCTCGGGACAGGGGGATCAGCCCCAGCATTTT,CASSSGQGDQPQHF